This TCR beta chain was sequenced during a study of long-term antiretroviral therapy in people with HIV. Notes on the study in general: Dominance of pre-ART expanded clones persisted, fluctuating and often declining after ART. Repertoires looked antigen-experienced, with only a slight naive shift after ART. Blood obtained between about 2004 and 2017 may reflect older ART regimens.

The authors ran the immunoSEQ assay, v3.0, at survey level. TCRdb keeps only in-frame clones here, not all; method: immunoSEQ multiplex PCR. This table holds about 29,000 clones, around 80% found once. All participants with HIV were treated in the United States. Turning to this clone: The antigen remains undetermined.

Sequences were derived from unsorted PBMCs, sampled 1.5 years before starting antiretroviral therapy. The receptor comes from a man aged 18 to 35 with HIV.

CDR3 in amino acids: CASSLSNWLAGYNEQFF. In DNA, the CDR3 is TGTGCCAGCAGTTTATCGAATTGGCTAGCTGGCTACAATGAGCAGTTCTTC. The chain couples TRBV27 to TRBJ2-1; D is perhaps TRBD2 (5 bases). This CDR3 has 17 residues. The V gene's germline CDR1 is MNHEY and CDR2 SMNVEV (reference sequence). V was shortened by 0 bases and J by 3 bases, with 15 bases between the two germline ends.